Each of the 4 T cell receptor beta chains below was sequenced from the same sample in a study of shared clonotypes between healthy human individuals. Sequencing used immunoSEQ multiplex PCR; TCRdb keeps in-frame clones, though not all of them. The sample contains over a million clones, around 95% of which appear only once. Sequencing was done on a sample of naive CD4+ T cells sorted from blood. Documented subset: CD45RA+ positively selected. The receptors here all came from a man younger than 40 in good health.

With respect to this clone: In the same sample, other DNA sequences code for this CDR3. The gene calls are TRBV5-1 and TRBJ2-7; D might be TRBD1 (6 bases). V was trimmed by 4 bases and J by 0 bases, leaving 8 bases between them. The CDR3 consists of 13 residues. Germline-derived CDR1 and CDR2 are SGHRS and YFSETQ. The CDR3 sequence: CASSRDISYEQYF. The CDR3 bases are TGCGCCAGCAGCAGGGACATCTCCTACGAGCAGTACTTC.

The chain couples TRBV18 to TRBJ2-1; the D is unclear. V lost 6 bases to trimming and J lost 0 bases, with 15 bases between them. Germline CDR1 is KGHSH and CDR2 is LQKENI. The CDR3 is 16 amino acids. CDR3 residues: CASSPAWGSSYNEQFF. CDR3 DNA: TGTGCCAGCTCCCCAGCCTGGGGAAGCTCCTACAATGAGCAGTTCTTC.

CDR3 sequence (DNA): TGTGCCAGCTCACCCAGCGTTCTCCGGGTGTCTGAAGCTTTCTTT. Residues: CASSPSVLRVSEAFF. V usage is TRBV18 and J usage is TRBJ1-1; D is uncertain. Looked up from germline, CDR1 is KGHSH and CDR2 is LQKENI. This CDR3 contains 15 residues. V was shortened by 3 bases and J by 6 bases, with 17 bases between the two germline ends.

This chain joins TRBV4-1 and TRBJ2-7; TRBD1 agrees at 9 bases. The V gene's germline CDR1 is MGHRA and CDR2 YSYEKL. With 3 bases clipped from V and 4 bases from J, the junction kept 10 bases outside the gene matches. The CDR3 is made up of 16 amino acids. The DNA of the CDR3 is TGCGCCAGCAGCCAGAGGGGACAGGGCTATCCTTACGAGCAGTACTTC. As protein: CASSQRGQGYPYEQYF.